This T cell receptor beta chain was profiled in a study of T cells expressing NK-cell markers. Study outcomes and limitations: Several of the donors carried dominant NKG2C+ clonotypes that took up roughly 1.0-8% of their CD8+ T cells. The study found these clonotypes also leading the CD3+CD56-NKG2C+ fraction in a handful of donors.

From germline, CDR1 is DFQATT and CDR2 SNEGSKA (reference sequence). This CDR3 is built from 14 residues. UMIs accompanied the 5'RACE template switching by which TCR beta cDNA was made. TCRdb reprocessed the 5' RACE reads, with one entry per CDR3 protein and no DNA. The repertoire table contains roughly 430,000 distinct CDR3 sequences. Concerning this clonotype itself: The antigen remains unidentified.

Sequenced input: blood T cells: a sorted CD56 or NKG2C T cell subset, CD4+ or CD8+ T cells, or bulk PBMC T cells (not recorded which). The chain uses TRBV20-1 and TRBJ2-1; the TCRdb call, TRBD1, lacks DNA for checking. This receptor was obtained from a woman between 18 and 75 years old in good health. The CDR3 sequence is CSARDGTGRNEQFF.